This T cell receptor (beta chain) derives from a study of OX40 agonist ivuxolimab in advanced cancers. Findings of the study overall: Low clonal expansion, among the lowest seen, marked partial responders at 0.1-3.0 mg/kg.

With regard to this clone: Its antigen is undetermined.

This table comes from immunoSEQ multiplex PCR, and its TCRdb copy is limited to in-frame clones, with some not included. The repertoire holds about 69,000 clones, with around four fifths as singletons. Trimming removed 7 bases from V and 5 bases from J, with 14 bases in between. Germline lookup yields CDR1 MDHEN and CDR2 SYDVKM. There are 13 residues in the CDR3. This clonotype originated in an adult with an advanced solid tumor such as melanoma, head and neck, liver or kidney cancer. The sample was CD4+ or CD8+ T cells sorted from blood, taken in a trial of the OX40 agonist ivuxolimab. The chain employs TRBV28 and TRBJ1-2; D is possibly TRBD1 (6 bases). The CDR3, as DNA: TGTGCCAGCACTCTGGGGGGGCCGTATGGCTACACCTTC. It specifies CASTLGGPYGYTF.